This is a list of T cell receptor beta chains from one sample in a study of OX40 agonist ivuxolimab in advanced cancers. The repertoire was sequenced with immunoSEQ multiplex PCR; TCRdb's copy has only in-frame clones and lacks some. Among approximately 68,000 clones listed, around 89% were seen once. Sample: CD4+ or CD8+ T cells sorted from blood, taken in a trial of the OX40 agonist ivuxolimab. The receptors were sampled from an adult with an advanced solid tumor such as melanoma, head and neck, liver or kidney cancer. Both conserved end residues are part of each CDR3. D genes are given only for firm matches. Some rows have no size entry. The others give once, few or many, or a class for an expanded clone.

cdr3_aa: CASSEWGGLSNQPQHF
cdr3_nt: TGTGCCAGCAGTGAATGGGGGGGGCTAAGCAATCAGCCCCAGCATTTT
v_call: TRBV2
clone_size: .
j_call: TRBJ1-5
d_call: .

cdr3_aa: CASSLVGLAGGEQYF
cdr3_nt: TGTGCCAGCAGCTTAGTTGGTCTAGCGGGAGGCGAGCAGTACTTC
v_call: TRBV7-9
clone_size: .
j_call: TRBJ2-7
d_call: TRBD2

cdr3_aa: CASSLIAGGPETQYF
cdr3_nt: TGTGCCAGCAGCTTAATAGCGGGAGGGCCGGAGACCCAGTACTTC
v_call: TRBV7-2
clone_size: .
j_call: TRBJ2-5
d_call: TRBD2

cdr3_aa: CASSRPTGTIQETQYF
cdr3_nt: TGTGCCAGCTCGCGGCCAACTGGGACCATCCAAGAGACCCAGTACTTC
v_call: TRBV18
clone_size: .
j_call: TRBJ2-5
d_call: .

cdr3_aa: CSVEVGTSGRGEQFF
cdr3_nt: TGCAGCGTTGAAGTTGGGACTAGCGGGAGGGGTGAGCAGTTCTTC
v_call: TRBV29-1
clone_size: .
j_call: TRBJ2-1
d_call: TRBD2

cdr3_aa: CASSLSGRSYEQYF
cdr3_nt: TGTGCCAGCAGCCTCTCGGGGCGATCCTACGAGCAGTACTTC
v_call: TRBV5-6
clone_size: .
j_call: TRBJ2-7
d_call: .

cdr3_aa: CASRITGGLNTEAFF
cdr3_nt: TGTGCCAGCAGAATCACGGGGGGCCTAAACACTGAAGCTTTCTTT
v_call: TRBV27
clone_size: .
j_call: TRBJ1-1
d_call: .

cdr3_aa: CASSLAHISAEAFF
cdr3_nt: TGTGCCAGCAGCTTGGCCCATATCAGCGCTGAAGCTTTCTTT
v_call: TRBV5-4
clone_size: .
j_call: TRBJ1-1
d_call: .

cdr3_aa: CASSFQKVSESSGNTIYF
cdr3_nt: TGTGCCAGCAGCTTTCAGAAAGTCTCCGAAAGCTCTGGAAACACCATATATTTT
v_call: TRBV5-5
clone_size: .
j_call: TRBJ1-3
d_call: .

cdr3_aa: CASSKKKGDSRNTEAFF
cdr3_nt: TGTGCCAGCAGCAAGAAAAAGGGGGACAGTCGGAACACTGAAGCTTTCTTT
v_call: TRBV21-1
clone_size: once
j_call: TRBJ1-1
d_call: .

cdr3_aa: CATRMWGLSYNEQFF
cdr3_nt: TGCGCCACCCGGATGTGGGGTTTGTCCTACAATGAGCAGTTCTTC
v_call: TRBV10-2
clone_size: .
j_call: TRBJ2-1
d_call: .

cdr3_aa: CASRTGTSFKEQFF
cdr3_nt: TGTGCCAGTCGGACCGGGACCTCCTTTAAAGAGCAGTTCTTC
v_call: TRBV19
clone_size: once
j_call: TRBJ2-1
d_call: .

cdr3_aa: CASSLAGTSGTFNEQFF
cdr3_nt: TGTGCCAGCAGTTTAGCCGGGACTAGCGGGACTTTCAATGAGCAGTTCTTC
v_call: TRBV27
clone_size: .
j_call: TRBJ2-1
d_call: TRBD2

cdr3_aa: CAISSYLGEYGYTF
cdr3_nt: TGTGCCATCAGCTCCTACTTGGGGGAATATGGCTACACCTTC
v_call: TRBV10-3
clone_size: .
j_call: TRBJ1-2
d_call: .

cdr3_aa: CASSSATAWNEQFF
cdr3_nt: TGTGCCAGCAGCAGCGCGACAGCGTGGAATGAGCAGTTCTTC
v_call: TRBV28
clone_size: .
j_call: TRBJ2-1
d_call: .

cdr3_aa: CASSDQPNTEAFF
cdr3_nt: TGTGCCAGCAGTGACCAGCCGAACACTGAAGCTTTCTTT
v_call: TRBV6-1
clone_size: .
j_call: TRBJ1-1
d_call: .

cdr3_aa: CASSYGGSGGYNEQFF
cdr3_nt: TGTGCCAGCAGTTACGGAGGTAGCGGGGGGTACAATGAGCAGTTCTTC
v_call: TRBV6-5
clone_size: .
j_call: TRBJ2-1
d_call: TRBD2

cdr3_aa: CSVLRAGGFNETQYF
cdr3_nt: .
v_call: TRBV29-1
clone_size: .
j_call: TRBJ2-5
d_call: .

cdr3_aa: CASSDEQGVNEQFF
cdr3_nt: TGCGCCAGCAGTGATGAACAGGGGGTCAATGAGCAGTTCTTC
v_call: TRBV10-1
clone_size: .
j_call: TRBJ2-1
d_call: TRBD1

cdr3_aa: CASSQDRDYVSGANVLTF
cdr3_nt: TGCGCCAGCAGCCAAGATCGGGATTACGTCTCTGGGGCCAACGTCCTGACTTTC
v_call: TRBV4-1
clone_size: .
j_call: TRBJ2-6
d_call: .

cdr3_aa: CASTPSYGNQPQHF
cdr3_nt: TGTGCCAGCACTCCCAGCTACGGCAATCAGCCCCAGCATTTT
v_call: TRBV6-5
clone_size: .
j_call: TRBJ1-5
d_call: .

cdr3_aa: CASSLTGGDHYEQYF
cdr3_nt: TGTGCCAGCAGCTTAACTGGGGGGGATCACTACGAGCAGTACTTC
v_call: TRBV7-3
clone_size: few
j_call: TRBJ2-7
d_call: TRBD2

cdr3_aa: CASSFTGGGDTEAFF
cdr3_nt: TGTGCCAGCAGCTTCACAGGGGGCGGCGACACTGAAGCTTTCTTT
v_call: TRBV11-2
clone_size: .
j_call: TRBJ1-1
d_call: TRBD1

cdr3_aa: CAIRSGLADHEQYF
cdr3_nt: TGTGCCATCAGATCGGGACTAGCGGACCACGAGCAGTACTTC
v_call: TRBV10-3
clone_size: .
j_call: TRBJ2-7
d_call: TRBD2

cdr3_aa: CASSSGPDSYGYTF
cdr3_nt: TGCGCCAGCAGCTCGGGACCGGATTCGTATGGCTACACCTTC
v_call: TRBV5-1
clone_size: .
j_call: TRBJ1-2
d_call: .

cdr3_aa: CAISESWSSYNSPLHF
cdr3_nt: TGTGCCATCAGTGAGTCTTGGAGCTCCTATAATTCACCCCTCCACTTT
v_call: TRBV10-3
clone_size: .
j_call: TRBJ1-6
d_call: .

cdr3_aa: CASSFPGSSGNTIYF
cdr3_nt: TGTGCCAGCAGCTTCCCAGGTTCCTCTGGAAACACCATATATTTT
v_call: TRBV5-4
clone_size: .
j_call: TRBJ1-3
d_call: .

cdr3_aa: CASSTAGDRVHEQFF
cdr3_nt: TGCGCCAGCAGCACCGCCGGGGACAGGGTGCATGAGCAGTTCTTC
v_call: TRBV5-1
clone_size: .
j_call: TRBJ2-1
d_call: TRBD1

cdr3_aa: CASSLDGGASPLHF
cdr3_nt: TGTGCCAGCAGCTTAGACGGGGGCGCTTCACCCCTCCACTTT
v_call: TRBV11-2
clone_size: once
j_call: TRBJ1-6
d_call: .

cdr3_aa: CASSQWNEGLKGYTF
cdr3_nt: TGCGCCAGCAGTCAATGGAACGAGGGTTTGAAAGGCTACACCTTC
v_call: TRBV23-1
clone_size: .
j_call: TRBJ1-2
d_call: .

cdr3_aa: CASSLRGGLSDTQYF
cdr3_nt: TGTGCCAGCAGCCTGCGGGGGGGCCTCTCAGATACGCAGTATTTT
v_call: TRBV5-4
clone_size: .
j_call: TRBJ2-3
d_call: TRBD2

cdr3_aa: CASSVEQGNTEAFF
cdr3_nt: TGTGCCAGCAGCGTAGAACAGGGGAACACTGAAGCTTTCTTT
v_call: TRBV9
clone_size: few
j_call: TRBJ1-1
d_call: .

cdr3_aa: CASRTQEPRYGYTF
cdr3_nt: TGTGCCAGCAGGACACAGGAACCACGCTACGGCTACACCTTC
v_call: TRBV6-5
clone_size: .
j_call: TRBJ1-2
d_call: .

cdr3_aa: CASSSLAEYNEQFF
cdr3_nt: TGTGCCAGCAGCTCCCTAGCAGAATACAATGAGCAGTTCTTC
v_call: TRBV7-6
clone_size: .
j_call: TRBJ2-1
d_call: .

cdr3_aa: CASSYGQTTDTQYF
cdr3_nt: TGTGCCAGCAGTTACGGACAGACCACAGATACGCAGTATTTT
v_call: TRBV6-6
clone_size: .
j_call: TRBJ2-3
d_call: .

cdr3_aa: CASCTAYNSPLHF
cdr3_nt: TGTGCCAGTTGCACAGCCTATAATTCACCCCTCCACTTT
v_call: TRBV19
clone_size: .
j_call: TRBJ1-6
d_call: .

cdr3_aa: CASSPLSGGASYEQYF
cdr3_nt: TGTGCCAGCAGTCCCCTAAGTGGGGGGGCCTCCTACGAGCAGTACTTC
v_call: TRBV27
clone_size: .
j_call: TRBJ2-7
d_call: .

cdr3_aa: CASSLDTSGGDTQYF
cdr3_nt: TGTGCCAGCAGCTTGGATACTAGCGGGGGAGATACGCAGTATTTT
v_call: TRBV5-5
clone_size: .
j_call: TRBJ2-3
d_call: TRBD2

cdr3_aa: CASGTGGQATYEQYF
cdr3_nt: TGTGCCAGCGGGACAGGAGGGCAGGCGACCTACGAGCAGTACTTC
v_call: TRBV27
clone_size: .
j_call: TRBJ2-7
d_call: TRBD1

cdr3_aa: CASSHSLGSTPAGTEAFF
cdr3_nt: TGTGCCAGCAGCCATTCCCTGGGCAGTACCCCCGCTGGCACTGAAGCTTTCTTT
v_call: TRBV4-2
clone_size: .
j_call: TRBJ1-1
d_call: .

cdr3_aa: CASRASGGALQETQYF
cdr3_nt: TGCGCCAGCAGGGCTAGCGGGGGTGCCCTTCAAGAGACCCAGTACTTC
v_call: TRBV5-1
clone_size: .
j_call: TRBJ2-5
d_call: TRBD2

cdr3_aa: CASSEQTGGNSPLHF
cdr3_nt: TGTGCCAGCAGCGAACAGACCGGGGGCAATTCACCCCTCCACTTT
v_call: TRBV9
clone_size: .
j_call: TRBJ1-6
d_call: .

cdr3_aa: CASSPNGGMNTEAFF
cdr3_nt: TGTGCCAGCTCACCGAATGGCGGAATGAACACTGAAGCTTTCTTT
v_call: TRBV18
clone_size: .
j_call: TRBJ1-1
d_call: .

cdr3_aa: CASSPRRGRPDTQYF
cdr3_nt: TGTGCCAGCAGCCCGCGCCGAGGCCGGCCAGATACGCAGTATTTT
v_call: TRBV5-4
clone_size: .
j_call: TRBJ2-3
d_call: .

cdr3_aa: CASTPSGAGYGYTF
cdr3_nt: TGCGCCAGCACCCCCTCAGGGGCGGGCTATGGCTACACCTTC
v_call: TRBV5-1
clone_size: .
j_call: TRBJ1-2
d_call: .

cdr3_aa: CASSENKGTGKLREQYF
cdr3_nt: TGTGCCAGCAGTGAAAACAAGGGGACAGGGAAACTACGGGAGCAGTACTTC
v_call: TRBV25-1
clone_size: .
j_call: TRBJ2-7
d_call: TRBD1

cdr3_aa: CASSIGATMNTEAFF
cdr3_nt: TGTGCCAGTAGTATCGGGGCTACAATGAACACTGAAGCTTTCTTT
v_call: TRBV19
clone_size: once
j_call: TRBJ1-1
d_call: .

cdr3_aa: CSGGLAANTQYF
cdr3_nt: TGCAGCGGGGGACTAGCGGCTAATACGCAGTATTTT
v_call: TRBV29-1
clone_size: .
j_call: TRBJ2-3
d_call: TRBD2

cdr3_aa: CASTKTGGYGYTF
cdr3_nt: TGTGCCAGCACTAAAACAGGGGGCTATGGCTACACCTTC
v_call: TRBV11-3
clone_size: .
j_call: TRBJ1-2
d_call: TRBD1

cdr3_aa: CASSLDGETEAFF
cdr3_nt: TGTGCCAGCAGCTTGGATGGGGAGACTGAAGCTTTCTTT
v_call: TRBV7-3
clone_size: .
j_call: TRBJ1-1
d_call: .

cdr3_aa: CASSHLWGEQYF
cdr3_nt: TGCGCCAGCAGCCACCTCTGGGGAGAGCAGTACTTC
v_call: TRBV4-1
clone_size: .
j_call: TRBJ2-7
d_call: .

cdr3_aa: CASSGQGKPTEGYTF
cdr3_nt: TGTGCCAGCAGTGGCCAGGGAAAACCCACTGAAGGCTACACCTTC
v_call: TRBV28
clone_size: few
j_call: TRBJ1-2
d_call: .

cdr3_aa: CASSYTGDTQYF
cdr3_nt: TGTGCCAGCAGTTACACAGGGGATACGCAGTATTTT
v_call: TRBV6-5
clone_size: many
j_call: TRBJ2-3
d_call: .

cdr3_aa: CASSPYVGLGEQYF
cdr3_nt: TGCGCCAGCAGCCCGTACGTGGGGTTAGGGGAGCAGTACTTC
v_call: TRBV5-1
clone_size: .
j_call: TRBJ2-7
d_call: .